The 9 T cell receptor beta chains below come from one sample, sequenced in a study of blood T cell repertoires in COVID-19. Data came from immunoSEQ multiplex PCR; TCRdb stores just in-frame clones and leaves some out. The data show about 160,000 clones, over 70% seen once. Source material: PBMCs or T cells enriched from blood (not recorded which). These receptors were collected from a woman in her 50s in a cohort exposed to, infected with or recovered from COVID-19 (not recorded which).

The chain has TRBV5-1 and TRBJ2-7, with a tentative D call TRBD1 (6 bases). Trimming stripped 0 bases from V and 6 bases from J, with 13 bases between. The CDR3 consists of 14 residues. Germline loops: CDR1 SGHRS, CDR2 YFSETQ. CDR3 nucleotides: TGCGCCAGCAGCTTGGACAGGGTCGTTGCCGAGCAGTACTTC. Residues: CASSLDRVVAEQYF.

CDR3 sequence reads: CASSQDRSRGQGQPQHF. The CDR3 DNA sequence: TGTGCCAGCAGCCAAGATCGTAGCAGGGGGCAAGGTCAGCCCCAGCATTTT. The V call is TRBV3-1 (or the pseudogene TRBV3-2), the J call TRBJ1-5; TRBD1 matches at 8 bases. CDR1 and CDR2 from the germline V gene are LGHDT and YNNKEL (reference sequence). V shed 0 bases, J shed 6 bases, and the junction held 10 bases outside the gene matches. The CDR3 is 17 amino acids.

This chain links TRBV25-1 with TRBJ1-1, with unresolved D. The CDR3 runs to 13 residues. Trimming took off 7 bases at V and 2 bases at J, with 11 bases between the two ends. The germline V gene encodes CDR1 MGHDK and CDR2 SYGVNS. The CDR3 here is CASTAKRNTEAFF. The CDR3 coding sequence is TGTGCCAGCACCGCGAAGAGAAACACTGAAGCTTTCTTT.

The V and J genes are TRBV2 and TRBJ1-6, with 12 bases fitting TRBD1. Germline CDR1 reads SNHLY; CDR2 reads FYNNEI. CDR3 size: 17 residues. The junction had 9 bases not matched to a gene; V was cut back by 8 bases and J by 4 bases. In nucleotides, the CDR3 is TGTGCCAGCTTAGCCGGGACAGGGGGCTTTTATAATTCACCCCTCCACTTT. This encodes CASLAGTGGFYNSPLHF.

This clone came up a few times. The chain joins TRBV27 to TRBJ1-4, with 8 bases fitting TRBD1. The V gene end was trimmed by 4 bases and the J gene end by 3 bases; junction bases not matched to a gene: 4. The CDR3 extends over 15 amino acids. Germline CDR1 and CDR2: MNHEY and SMNVEV (reference sequence). CDR3 DNA: TGTGCCAGCAGTTCGCGACAGGGGTCTAATGAAAAACTGTTTTTT. It specifies CASSSRQGSNEKLFF.

The chain uses TRBV28 and TRBJ1-1; the D is unclear. CDR1 and CDR2 (germline): MDHEN, SYDVKM. CDR3 length: 13 residues. V lost 6 bases and J lost 6, with 14 bases in between. This chain's CDR3 is CASRQEASSEAFF. Written as DNA, the CDR3 is TGTGCCAGCAGACAAGAGGCTTCCTCTGAAGCTTTCTTT.

In this sample, this clone turned up once. The chain links TRBV7-9 to TRBJ2-7, with TRBD1 matching over 8 bases. The CDR3 runs 15 residues. Germline CDR1 SEHNR, CDR2 FQNEAQ (reference sequence). The V and J ends lost 3 bases and 4 bases, in that order; junction bases with no gene match: 8. CDR3 DNA: TGTGCCAGCAGCTTCAGGCAGGACAGGGTTTACGAGCAGTACTTC. It codes for CASSFRQDRVYEQYF. The full variable domain, completed using reference TRBV7-9 and TRBJ2-7, is DTGVSQNPRHKITKRGQNVTFRCDPISEHNRLYWYRQTLGQGPEFLTYFQNEAQLEKSRLLSDRFSAERPKGSFSTLEIQRTEQGDSAMYLCASSFRQDRVYEQYFGPGTRLTVT.

The chain employs TRBV5-1 and TRBJ2-7; the D gene is possibly TRBD1 (6 bases). Germline assignment: CDR1 SGHRS and CDR2 YFSETQ. The length of the CDR3 is 15 residues. V lost 0 bases to trimming and J lost 0 bases, with 10 bases between them. CDR3 coding DNA: TGCGCCAGCAGCTTGGACCACAGGGACTCCTACGAGCAGTACTTC. Translation gives CASSLDHRDSYEQYF. Combining the CDR3 with reference TRBV5-1 and TRBJ2-7 gives the whole variable domain KAGVTQTPRYLIKTRGQQVTLSCSPISGHRSVSWYQQTPGQGLQFLFEYFSETQRNKGNFPGRFSGRQFSNSRSEMNVSTLELGDSALYLCASSLDHRDSYEQYFGPGTRLTVT.

The chain couples TRBV7-2 to TRBJ2-5; 15 bases agree with TRBD2. This CDR3 has 17 amino acids. The V segment lost 6 bases and the J segment 4 bases; nucleotides outside the gene matches: 9. From germline, CDR1 is SGHTA and CDR2 FQGNSA. CDR3 protein: CASSPGLAGGQGETQYF. CDR3 nucleotide sequence: TGTGCCAGCAGTCCCGGACTAGCGGGAGGGCAGGGAGAGACCCAGTACTTC.